This record covers a single TCR beta chain. Input was roughly 2.2 ug genomic DNA, or all available if less. Assay: immunoSEQ multiplex PCR; the TCRdb copy retains only in-frame clones and omits some. This repertoire shows tens of thousands of clones, about 84% found once; its top ten account for roughly 8.5%. These data originate in a study of glioma-infiltrating T cells after dendritic cell vaccination. Time point denoted: after dendritic cell vaccination, including at tumor progression/relapse. The ends lost 4 bases at V and 12 bases at J; junction bases unmatched: 17. CDR1 SGHVS and CDR2 FNYEAQ come from the germline V gene. The CDR3 covers 17 residues.

This chain connects TRBV7-6 to TRBJ2-7, with 14 bases matching TRBD2. The receptor was derived from a human donor with glioblastoma. The sequences come from blood, collected after dendritic cell vaccination. CDR3 DNA sequence: TGTGCCAGCAGCTCCTCGACTAGCGGGGGGGACCTCTACGGGGGGTACTTC. This encodes CASSSSTSGGDLYGGYF.